The rows below give T cell receptor beta chains drawn from one sample of a study of blood T cells in healthy people across ages. One entry per CDR3 protein, called by TCRdb with MiXCR from the 5' RACE reads. The profile shows almost 1 million distinct CDR3 sequences, roughly 50% of them singletons. The specimen was blood. These receptors originate from a woman aged 60 to 75 in good health. Both conserved end residues are part of each CDR3. Each record gives: V gene, CDR3 protein.

V: TRBV20-1
CDR3: CSARDPWDREVYEQYF

V: TRBV6-5
CDR3: CASSLRTQEPLHF

V: TRBV7-2
CDR3: CASSFGGREETQYF

V: TRBV20-1
CDR3: CSAREGRTGAIEQYF

V: TRBV20-1
CDR3: CSTSKRGGLYNEQFF

V: TRBV20-1
CDR3: CSANGPGGDTQYF

V: TRBV6-5
CDR3: CASSYFDAVQETQYF

V: TRBV7-9
CDR3: CASSKDRIDQPQHF

V: TRBV28
CDR3: CASSSFKNTEAFF

V: TRBV7-3
CDR3: CASSPWTTYTDTQYF

V: TRBV3-1
CDR3: CASSQGDQPQHF

V: TRBV28
CDR3: CASIPGSSGSEQFF

V: TRBV25-1
CDR3: CASSARTRQETQYF

V: TRBV28
CDR3: CASSDGFLETQYF

V: TRBV9
CDR3: CARSRNVLTF

V: TRBV11-3
CDR3: CASSLDGVSSNEQFF

V: TRBV2
CDR3: CASSTPGQHYTF

V: TRBV6-2/TRBV6-3
CDR3: CASSLGTSGLLSGANVLTF

V: TRBV6-2/TRBV6-3
CDR3: CASRGRIQETQYF

V: TRBV11-2
CDR3: CASNRDFSISYEQYF

V: TRBV28
CDR3: CASKRSSVTSTDTQYF

V: TRBV12-3/TRBV12-4
CDR3: CASSGGVTQYF

V: TRBV28
CDR3: CASRAGSNKPQHF

V: TRBV5-5
CDR3: CASSGSGWGYGYTF

V: TRBV7-7
CDR3: CASSSDRAGTQYF

V: TRBV25-1
CDR3: CASSPATPRDRYGYTF

V: TRBV4-3
CDR3: CASSQWRGSSYEQYF

V: TRBV2
CDR3: CASSVSGGDTQYF

V: TRBV28
CDR3: CTSSSLQGAADTQYF

V: TRBV6-1
CDR3: CASSEEGYSTDTQYF

V: TRBV27
CDR3: CASSLALAGTDTQYF

V: TRBV27
CDR3: CASRNGGIGNQPQHF

V: TRBV20-1
CDR3: CSALKREGYTF

V: TRBV28
CDR3: CASSGQNEKLFF

V: TRBV7-2
CDR3: CASSLRTGGGDTQYF

V: TRBV5-1
CDR3: CASSPGHLNQPQHF

V: TRBV12-3/TRBV12-4
CDR3: CASKLVNTEAFF

V: TRBV4-1
CDR3: CASSQPREGKTQYF

V: TRBV6-2/TRBV6-3
CDR3: CASSYSRGEQFF

V: TRBV6-4
CDR3: CASRQGAGSVDEQFF

V: TRBV7-2
CDR3: CASTLGRGSYEQYF

V: TRBV2
CDR3: CASSEIAQFF

V: TRBV27
CDR3: CASSRDGRLTYEQYF

V: TRBV20-1
CDR3: CSVVGAGGWGTDTQYF

V: TRBV29-1
CDR3: CSAQTGPLAKNIQYF